Listed here are 24 T cell receptor beta chains from one sample, sequenced in a study of T cells after yellow fever vaccination. TCRdb re-called the 5' RACE reads with MiXCR, one entry per CDR3 protein. The sample carries approximately 510,000 distinct CDR3 sequences, 21% recorded once. Sequenced material: PBMCs, taken about 21 days after the first yellow fever vaccination. These receptors all come from a man between 18 and 35 years old who received the YFV17D yellow fever vaccine.

This clonotype was found a few times. The chain carries TRBV4-2 and TRBJ2-5; no definite D call. Germline CDR1 reads LGHNA; CDR2 reads YNFKEQ. With 2 bases removed from V and 4 bases from J, the gap between germline ends came to 17 bases. The CDR3 consists of 16 residues. The CDR3 protein is CASSQSVGLNGETQYF. CDR3 nucleotide sequence: TGTGCCAGCAGCCAATCCGTCGGGCTAAATGGAGAGACCCAGTACTTC.

This clonotype was counted a few times. The V call is TRBV20-1, the J call TRBJ2-3, with 7 bases identical to TRBD1. The germline V gene encodes CDR1 DFQATT and CDR2 SNEGSKA (reference sequence). The CDR3 is made up of 13 amino acids. The CDR3 region is CRAPGGFTDTQYF. Here the CDR3 DNA reads TGCAGGGCTCCAGGGGGATTCACAGATACGCAGTATTTT.

The gene calls are TRBV15 and TRBJ1-1; D unresolved. Per germline, CDR1 LNHNV and CDR2 YYDKDF (reference sequence). V lost 0 bases and J 1 base, leaving 6 bases between the germline ends. The CDR3 totals 14 residues. CDR3 region: CATSRDWGNTEAFF. For the CDR3, the DNA is TGTGCCACCAGCAGAGATTGGGGGAACACTGAAGCTTTCTTT.

Only a few counts were recorded for this clonotype. V gene TRBV7-8 combines with J gene TRBJ2-1; 7 nucleotides agree with TRBD1. The V gene end was trimmed by 3 bases and the J gene end by 6 bases; junction bases not matched to a gene: 17. The CDR3 extends over 18 amino acids. CDR1 and CDR2 from the germline V gene are SGHVS and FQNEAQ. CDR3 DNA: TGTGCCAGCAGCTTGGGATCCCGGTTTTTGAGGGGGCTCAATGAGCAGTTCTTC. This translates into CASSLGSRFLRGLNEQFF.

CDR3 sequence (DNA): TGTGCCAGCAGCCAATCGGGGGTTAATGAGCAGTTCTTC. Protein sequence: CASSQSGVNEQFF. This sequence joins TRBV3-1 and TRBJ2-1, with D perhaps TRBD2 (6 bases). V gave up 2 bases and J gave up 7 bases, with 9 bases separating them. CDR3 length: 13 residues. CDR1 LGHDT and CDR2 YNNKEL come from the germline V gene (reference sequence).

This clonotype was picked up many times. This rearrangement joins TRBV4-2 to TRBJ2-7, with 7 bases identical to TRBD1. Germline loops: CDR1 LGHNA, CDR2 YNFKEQ. This CDR3 is built from 15 residues. The ends lost 1 base at V and 3 bases at J; junction bases unmatched: 6. The CDR3 DNA is TGTGCCAGCAGCCAAGGGGGACAGCCTGACTACGAGCAGTACTTC. Protein product: CASSQGGQPDYEQYF.

This clonotype was counted only a few times. The chain has TRBV11-2 and TRBJ1-2; tentative D call: TRBD1 (5 bases). CDR1 and CDR2 (germline): SGHAT, FQNNGV. The CDR3 extends over 15 amino acids. V gave up 0 bases and J gave up 7 bases, with 15 bases separating them. CDR3 nucleotides: TGTGCCAGCAGCTTAGATCCCCAGGGTCATGCTGGCTACACCTTC. The encoded protein is CASSLDPQGHAGYTF. Using reference TRBV11-2 and TRBJ1-2 for the parts outside the CDR3, the full variable domain is EAGVAQSPRYKIIEKRQSVAFWCNPISGHATLYWYQQILGQGPKLLIQFQNNGVVDDSQLPKDRFSAERLKGVDSTLKIQPAKLEDSAVYLCASSLDPQGHAGYTFGSGTRLTVV.

This chain connects TRBV27 to TRBJ2-1; 9 bases are a match to TRBD2. Germline V gene lookup returns CDR1 MNHEY and CDR2 SMNVEV (reference sequence). CDR3 length: 15 residues. Trimming cost V 2 bases and J 4 bases; bases outside gene matches: 3. CDR3 in amino acids: CASSLKRGVYNEQFF. CDR3 DNA sequence: TGTGCCAGCAGTTTAAAGCGGGGGGTGTACAATGAGCAGTTCTTC.

This clonotype appeared a few times. V gene TRBV7-2 combines with J gene TRBJ1-6; D call uncertain. The CDR3 is 15 residues long. Germline V gene data show CDR1 as SGHTA and CDR2 as FQGNSA. The V and J ends lost 1 base and 3 bases respectively, with 7 bases between them. CDR3 region: CASSLGGVYNSPLHF. The CDR3 DNA is TGTGCCAGCAGCTTAGGAGGAGTCTATAATTCACCCCTCCACTTT.

This chain links TRBV2 with TRBJ1-6; D is possibly TRBD1 (5 bases). Germline CDR1 is SNHLY and CDR2 is FYNNEI. CDR3 size: 14 residues. The ends were cut back, 6 bases at V and 15 bases at J, with 21 bases in the middle. The DNA of the CDR3 is TGTGCCAGCAGCGCGGGACTAGAGGAATTTAACCTCCACTTT. Amino acid sequence: CASSAGLEEFNLHF. Variable domain in full (rest from reference TRBV2 and TRBJ1-6): EPEVTQTPSHQVTQMGQEVILRCVPISNHLYFYWYRQILGQKVEFLVSFYNNEISEKSEIFDDQFSVERPDGSNFTLKIRSTKLEDSAMYFCASSAGLEEFNLHFGNGTRLTVT.

This chain connects TRBV20-1 to TRBJ2-3, with D perhaps TRBD1 (6 bases). Germline V gene lookup returns CDR1 DFQATT and CDR2 SNEGSKA (reference sequence). This CDR3 contains 14 residues. V shed 3 bases and J shed 0 bases, with 10 bases lying between them. CDR3 nucleotide sequence: TGCAGTGCTAGTTGGGACACTAGCACAGATACGCAGTATTTT. The encoded protein is CSASWDTSTDTQYF.

V usage is TRBV12-3 or TRBV12-4 and J usage is TRBJ1-5, with TRBD1 identical over 7 bases. CDR3 length: 13 residues. Trimming at V came to 8 bases and at J to 7 bases, leaving 8 bases not matched to a gene. This CDR3 reads CASGTGEGQPQHF. In nucleotides, the CDR3 is TGTGCCAGCGGCACAGGGGAGGGCCAGCCCCAGCATTTT.

The genes are TRBV5-1 and TRBJ2-7; 7 bases align to TRBD2. The CDR3 is made up of 15 amino acids. Germline CDR1 reads SGHRS; CDR2 reads YFSETQ. After removal of 0 bases from V and 2 bases from J, the junction contained 5 bases not matched to a gene. The CDR3 loop reads CASSLVGGGTYEQYF. Here the CDR3 DNA reads TGCGCCAGCAGCTTGGTGGGGGGGGGGACCTACGAGCAGTACTTC. Supplemented by reference TRBV5-1 and TRBJ2-7, the full variable domain reads KAGVTQTPRYLIKTRGQQVTLSCSPISGHRSVSWYQQTPGQGLQFLFEYFSETQRNKGNFPGRFSGRQFSNSRSEMNVSTLELGDSALYLCASSLVGGGTYEQYFGPGTRLTVT.

The chain carries TRBV7-7 and TRBJ2-7, with D tentatively TRBD1 (6 bases). Germline V lookup: CDR1 SSHAT, CDR2 FNYEAQ (reference sequence). Trimming took 4 bases from V and 10 from J, leaving 17 bases between them. This CDR3 is 13 amino acids long. The DNA of the CDR3 is TGTGCCAGCAGCTCGGACAGCTGGGCCCCCCAGTACTTC. Translating it yields CASSSDSWAPQYF. Using reference TRBV7-7 and TRBJ2-7 for the parts outside the CDR3, the full variable domain is GAGVSQSPRYKVTKRGQDVTLRCDPISSHATLYWYQQALGQGPEFLTYFNYEAQPDKSGLPSDRFSAERPEGSISTLTIQRTEQRDSAMYRCASSSDSWAPQYFGPGTRLTVT.

The J gene is TRBJ1-5, the V gene TRBV5-7; D may be TRBD1 (6 bases). TRBV5-7 is known as an ORF, though its function is uncertain. This CDR3 is 17 amino acids long. V dropped 6 bases and J dropped 1 base, with 20 bases sitting between them. The CDR3 bases are TGTGCCAGCACCAAATACCACAGGGTCCAGAGCAATCAGCCCCAGCATTTT. Translated: CASTKYHRVQSNQPQHF.

This clonotype was counted at least ten times. The chain is built from TRBV7-6 and TRBJ2-1; D possibly matches TRBD1 or TRBD2 (5 bases each). V was pared by 5 bases and J by 8 bases, with 16 bases between. From germline, CDR1 is SGHVS and CDR2 FNYEAQ. The CDR3 loop spans 14 amino acids. CDR3 loop: CASSHLGVADEQFF. The CDR3 nucleotides read TGTGCCAGCAGCCACCTGGGGGTGGCCGATGAGCAGTTCTTC.

The genes are TRBV7-9 and TRBJ2-7; possibly TRBD1 for D (6 bases). V lost 7 bases, J lost 3 bases, and 10 bases lay in between. Germline CDR1 SEHNR, CDR2 FQNEAQ (reference sequence). The CDR3 runs to 12 residues. This CDR3 is CASTVQGYEQYF. The CDR3 region has the DNA TGTGCCAGCACCGTACAGGGCTACGAGCAGTACTTC.

This clonotype appeared once. The V call is TRBV9, the J call TRBJ1-5; D gene uncertain. The germline gives CDR1 SGDLS, CDR2 YYNGEE. The length of the CDR3 is 14 residues. V was pared by 5 bases and J by 6 bases, with 15 bases between. The CDR3 spells CASRAGEGVQPQHF. CDR3 bases: TGTGCCAGCAGAGCCGGGGAGGGAGTTCAGCCCCAGCATTTT.

This clonotype was detected a few times. The V and J genes are TRBV18 and TRBJ2-7, with D perhaps assigned TRBD1 or TRBD2 (5 bases each). Germline-derived CDR1 and CDR2 are KGHSH and LQKENI. V was pared by 2 bases and J by 3 bases, with 8 bases between. The CDR3 totals 13 residues. CDR3 sequence reads: CASSPGGDYEQYV. The CDR3 bases are TGTGCCAGCTCACCAGGGGGAGACTACGAGCAGTACGTC.

This clonotype occurred a few times. The genes are TRBV5-1 and TRBJ2-3; 10 nucleotides agree with TRBD2. The CDR3 is made up of 16 amino acids. Germline loops: CDR1 SGHRS, CDR2 YFSETQ. Trimming cost V 4 bases and J 2 bases; bases outside gene matches: 7. CDR3 in amino acids: CASSILAGAITDTQYF. The CDR3 DNA follows: TGCGCCAGCAGCATTCTAGCGGGGGCTATCACAGATACGCAGTATTTT.

This rearrangement joins TRBV3-1 to TRBJ2-7; TRBD1 matches 8 bases. CDR1 and CDR2 from the germline V gene are LGHDT and YNNKEL (reference sequence). V was pared by 7 bases and J by 5 bases, with 7 bases of the junction left unmatched. The CDR3 totals 13 residues. The DNA of the CDR3 is TGTGCCAGCAAATTTGGACAGGGCAACGAGCAGTACTTC. Translating gives CASKFGQGNEQYF.

This clonotype appeared a few times. The rearrangement links TRBV30 to TRBJ1-1; 7 positions match TRBD1. Losses at the gene ends were 5 bases for V and 8 bases for J; bases not matched to a gene: 11. CDR1 and CDR2 from the germline V gene are GTSNPN and SVGIG (reference sequence). The CDR3 is 13 amino acids. The CDR3 sequence is CAWGTTGLLEAFF. The CDR3 nucleotides are TGTGCCTGGGGGACGACAGGGCTCTTAGAAGCTTTCTTT. Using reference TRBV30 and TRBJ1-1 for the parts outside the CDR3, the full variable domain is SQTIHQWPATLVQPVGSPLSLECTVEGTSNPNLYWYRQAAGRGLQLLFYSVGIGQISSEVPQNLSASRPQDRQFILSSKKLLLSDSGFYLCAWGTTGLLEAFFGQGTRLTVV.

The chain uses TRBV7-2 and TRBJ1-1, with TRBD1 matching 10 bases. Germline V gene data show CDR1 as SGHTA and CDR2 as FQGNSA. V gave up 5 bases and J gave up 0 bases; unmatched junction bases: 9. CDR3 length: 17 residues. CDR3 amino acids: CASSPVTGGGMNTEAFF. The CDR3 nucleotides are TGTGCCAGCAGCCCAGTGACAGGGGGCGGAATGAACACTGAAGCTTTCTTT.

CDR3 sequence reads: CASSVQTGIEQFF. The CDR3 coding sequence is TGTGCCAGCAGCGTACAGACAGGGATTGAGCAGTTCTTC. The J gene is TRBJ2-1, the V gene TRBV9; 7 bases agree with TRBD1. CDR3 size: 13 residues. Germline V gives CDR1 SGDLS, CDR2 YYNGEE. Germline trimming cut 1 base from V and 9 bases from J; bases unmatched to any gene: 4.